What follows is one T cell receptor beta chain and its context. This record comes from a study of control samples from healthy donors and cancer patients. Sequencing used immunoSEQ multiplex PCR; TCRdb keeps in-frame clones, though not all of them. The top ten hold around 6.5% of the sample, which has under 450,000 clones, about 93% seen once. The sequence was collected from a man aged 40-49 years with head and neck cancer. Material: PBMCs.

CDR3 amino acids: CASSVRDMTGELFF. CDR3 nucleotides: TGTGCCAGCAGTGTCCGGGACATGACCGGGGAGCTGTTTTTT. The gene calls are TRBV28 and TRBJ2-2; D might be TRBD1 (6 bases). V was pared by 5 bases and J by 5 bases, with 12 bases between. The CDR3 runs 14 residues. Germline V gene lookup returns CDR1 MDHEN and CDR2 SYDVKM. Full variable domain (missing parts from reference TRBV28 and TRBJ2-2): DVKVTQSSRYLVKRTGEKVFLECVQDMDHENMFWYRQDPGLGLRLIYFSYDVKMKEKGDIPEGYSVSREKKERFSLILESASTNQTSMYLCASSVRDMTGELFFGEGSRLTVL.